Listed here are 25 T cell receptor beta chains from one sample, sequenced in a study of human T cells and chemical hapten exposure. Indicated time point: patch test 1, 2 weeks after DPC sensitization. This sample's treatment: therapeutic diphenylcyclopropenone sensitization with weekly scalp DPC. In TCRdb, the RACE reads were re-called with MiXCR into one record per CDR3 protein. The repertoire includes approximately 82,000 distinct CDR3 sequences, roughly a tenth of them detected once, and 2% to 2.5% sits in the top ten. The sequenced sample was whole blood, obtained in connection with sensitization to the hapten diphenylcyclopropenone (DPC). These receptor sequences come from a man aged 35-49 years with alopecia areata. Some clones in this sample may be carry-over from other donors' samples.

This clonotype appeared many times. As DNA, the CDR3 is TGTGCCAGCAGTGAAACCAGGGGAGTGAATGAGCAGTTCTTC. Its protein product is CASSETRGVNEQFF. The J gene is TRBJ2-1, the V gene TRBV6-1; tentatively, D is TRBD1 (6 bases). Germline V gives CDR1 MNHNS, CDR2 SASEGT. The CDR3 is made up of 14 amino acids. V gave up 2 bases and J gave up 7 bases, with 12 bases separating them.

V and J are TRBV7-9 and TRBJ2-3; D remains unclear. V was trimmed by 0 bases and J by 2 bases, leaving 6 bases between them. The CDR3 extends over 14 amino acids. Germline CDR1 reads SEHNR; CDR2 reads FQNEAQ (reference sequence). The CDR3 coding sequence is TGTGCCAGCAGCTTAGCGGCCAACACAGATACGCAGTATTTT. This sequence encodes CASSLAANTDTQYF.

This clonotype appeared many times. In DNA, the CDR3 is TGTGCTAGTGGTTTGGGGGCGCAGAATTCACCCCTCCACTTT. This translates into CASGLGAQNSPLHF. The chain combines TRBV12-5 with TRBJ1-6; D is uncertain. CDR3 length: 14 amino acids. Looked up from germline, CDR1 is LGHNT and CDR2 is FRNRAP. The V gene lost 1 base and the J gene lost 7 bases, with 8 bases spanning the gap.

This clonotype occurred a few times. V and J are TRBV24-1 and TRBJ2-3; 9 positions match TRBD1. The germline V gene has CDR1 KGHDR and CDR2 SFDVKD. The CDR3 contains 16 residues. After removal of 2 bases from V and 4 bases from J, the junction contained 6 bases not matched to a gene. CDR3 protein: CATSDYRDRVADTQYF. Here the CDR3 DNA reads TGTGCCACCAGTGATTACCGGGACAGGGTGGCAGATACGCAGTATTTT.

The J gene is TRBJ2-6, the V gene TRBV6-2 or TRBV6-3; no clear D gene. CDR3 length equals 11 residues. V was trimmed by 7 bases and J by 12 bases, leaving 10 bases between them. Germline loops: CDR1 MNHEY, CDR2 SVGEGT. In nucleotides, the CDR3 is TGTGCCAGCACCAAGTTGAGCGTCCTGACTTTC. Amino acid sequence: CASTKLSVLTF.

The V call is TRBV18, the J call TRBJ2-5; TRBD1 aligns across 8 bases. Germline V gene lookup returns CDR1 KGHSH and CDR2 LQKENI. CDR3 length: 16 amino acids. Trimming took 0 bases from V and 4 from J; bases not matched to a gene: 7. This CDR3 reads CASSPPQAGGLETQYF. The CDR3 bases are TGTGCCAGCTCACCACCCCAGGCAGGGGGCCTAGAGACCCAGTACTTC.

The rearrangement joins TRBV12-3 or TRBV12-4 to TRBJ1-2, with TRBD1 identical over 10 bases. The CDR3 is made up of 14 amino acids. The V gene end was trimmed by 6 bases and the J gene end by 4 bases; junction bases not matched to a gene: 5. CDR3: CASSPGQGSYGYTF. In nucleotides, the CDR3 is TGTGCCAGCAGCCCGGGACAGGGGTCCTATGGCTACACCTTC.

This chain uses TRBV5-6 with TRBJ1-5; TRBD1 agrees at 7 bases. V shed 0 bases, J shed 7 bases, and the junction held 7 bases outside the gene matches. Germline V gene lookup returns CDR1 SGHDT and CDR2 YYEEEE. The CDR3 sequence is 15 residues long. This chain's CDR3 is CASSLAGGGGQPQHF. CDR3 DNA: TGTGCCAGCAGCTTGGCCGGAGGGGGCGGGCAGCCCCAGCATTTT.

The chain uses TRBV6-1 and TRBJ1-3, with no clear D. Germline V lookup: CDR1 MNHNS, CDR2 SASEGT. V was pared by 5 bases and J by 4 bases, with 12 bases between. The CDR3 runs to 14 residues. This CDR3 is CASSTDPSGNTIYF. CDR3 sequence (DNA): TGTGCCAGCAGTACGGACCCCTCGGGAAACACCATATATTTT.

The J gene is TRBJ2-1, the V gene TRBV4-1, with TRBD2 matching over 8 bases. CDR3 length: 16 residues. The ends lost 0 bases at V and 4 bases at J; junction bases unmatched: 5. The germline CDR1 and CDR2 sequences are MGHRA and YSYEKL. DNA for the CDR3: TGCGCCAGCAGCCAAGAAAGCGGGAGCGGTTACAATGAGCAGTTCTTC. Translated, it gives CASSQESGSGYNEQFF.

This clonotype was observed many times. The CDR3 DNA reads as TGTGCCAGCAGTTTATTCTCACGGCAGGGCCCCTACAATGAGCAGTTCTTC. Its protein product is CASSLFSRQGPYNEQFF. The genes are TRBV28 and TRBJ2-1; D possibly corresponds to TRBD1 (5 bases). Germline V lookup: CDR1 MDHEN, CDR2 SYDVKM. The CDR3 has 17 amino acids. Trimming left V 1 base short and J 2 bases short, with 15 bases between.

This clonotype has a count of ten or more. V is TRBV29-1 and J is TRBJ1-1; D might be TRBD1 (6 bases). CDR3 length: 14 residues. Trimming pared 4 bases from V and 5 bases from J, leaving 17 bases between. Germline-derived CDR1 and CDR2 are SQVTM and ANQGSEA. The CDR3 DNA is TGCAGCGTTGTGGTTGGGGGCCAAGCTACTGAAGCTTTCTTT. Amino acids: CSVVVGGQATEAFF.

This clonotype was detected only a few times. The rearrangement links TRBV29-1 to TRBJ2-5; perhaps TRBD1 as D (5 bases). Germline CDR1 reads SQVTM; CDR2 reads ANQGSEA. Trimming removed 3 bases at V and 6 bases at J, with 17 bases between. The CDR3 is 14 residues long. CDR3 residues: CSVDGDSSGKTQYF. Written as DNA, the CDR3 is TGCAGCGTTGACGGCGACAGTTCTGGGAAGACCCAGTACTTC.

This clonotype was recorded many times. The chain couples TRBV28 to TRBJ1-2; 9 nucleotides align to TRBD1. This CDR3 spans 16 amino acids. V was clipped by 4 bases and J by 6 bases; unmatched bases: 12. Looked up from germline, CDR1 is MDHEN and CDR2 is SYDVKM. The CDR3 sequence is CASSSFGTGNGDGYTF. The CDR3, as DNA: TGTGCCAGCAGTTCCTTCGGGACAGGGAATGGAGATGGCTACACCTTC.

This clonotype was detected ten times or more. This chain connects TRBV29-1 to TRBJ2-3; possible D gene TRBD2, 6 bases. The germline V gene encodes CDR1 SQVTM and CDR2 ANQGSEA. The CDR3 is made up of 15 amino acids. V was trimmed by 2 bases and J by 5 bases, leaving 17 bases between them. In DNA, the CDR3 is TGCAGCGTTGAACCCGGGACTGGGTTGGGAGATACGCAGTATTTT. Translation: CSVEPGTGLGDTQYF.

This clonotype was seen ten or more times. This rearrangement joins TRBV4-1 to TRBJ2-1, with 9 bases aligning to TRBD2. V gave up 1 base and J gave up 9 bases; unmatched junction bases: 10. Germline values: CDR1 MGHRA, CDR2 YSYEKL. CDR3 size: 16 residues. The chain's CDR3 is CASSQVVASGISEQFF. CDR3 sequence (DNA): TGCGCCAGCAGCCAAGTCGTGGCTAGCGGGATCAGTGAGCAGTTCTTC.

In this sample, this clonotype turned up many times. CDR3 nucleotides: TGTGCCAGCGAAAACAGGAAGGGACAGAGACTTTATAGCAATCAGCCCCAGCATTTT. Its protein product is CASENRKGQRLYSNQPQHF. This chain uses TRBV6-2 or TRBV6-3 with TRBJ1-5; 7 bases are shared with TRBD1. The V gene's germline CDR1 is MNHEY and CDR2 SVGEGT. V was clipped by 8 bases and J by 0 bases; unmatched bases: 19. The CDR3 extends over 19 amino acids.

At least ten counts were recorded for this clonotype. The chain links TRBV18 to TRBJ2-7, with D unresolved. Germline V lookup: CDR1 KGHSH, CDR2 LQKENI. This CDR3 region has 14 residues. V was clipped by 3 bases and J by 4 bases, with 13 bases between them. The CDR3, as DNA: TGTGCCAGCTCACCCCGACCACCCCCGTACGAGCAGTACGTC. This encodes CASSPRPPPYEQYV.

The CDR3 region is CAWSTAPWDQPQHF. CDR3 DNA: TGTGCCTGGAGTACGGCCCCATGGGATCAGCCCCAGCATTTT. V usage is TRBV30 and J usage is TRBJ1-5; no clear D. The CDR3 runs 14 residues. Trimming took off 2 bases at V and 5 bases at J, with 13 bases between the two ends. Per germline, CDR1 GTSNPN and CDR2 SVGIG (reference sequence).

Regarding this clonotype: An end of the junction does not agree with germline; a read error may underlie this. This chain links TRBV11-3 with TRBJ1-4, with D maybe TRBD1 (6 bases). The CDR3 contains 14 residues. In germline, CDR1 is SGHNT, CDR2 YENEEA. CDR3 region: CASSQKQGPERLFF. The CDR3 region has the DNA TGTGCCAGCAGCCAAAAACAGGGACCCGAAAGACTGTTTTTT.

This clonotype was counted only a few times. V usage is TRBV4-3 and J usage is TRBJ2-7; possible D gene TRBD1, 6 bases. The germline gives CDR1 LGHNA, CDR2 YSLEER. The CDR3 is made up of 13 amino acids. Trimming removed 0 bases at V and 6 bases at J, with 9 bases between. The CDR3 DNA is TGCGCCAGCAGCCAAGAACAGGGTCGCGAGCAGTACTTC. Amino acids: CASSQEQGREQYF.

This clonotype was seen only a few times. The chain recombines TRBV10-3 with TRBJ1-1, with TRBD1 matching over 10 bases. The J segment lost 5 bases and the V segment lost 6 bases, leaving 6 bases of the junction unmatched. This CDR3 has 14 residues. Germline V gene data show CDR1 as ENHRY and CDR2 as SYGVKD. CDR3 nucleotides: TGTGCCATCAGGACAGGGGGCATGGGGACTGAAGCTTTCTTT. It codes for CAIRTGGMGTEAFF.

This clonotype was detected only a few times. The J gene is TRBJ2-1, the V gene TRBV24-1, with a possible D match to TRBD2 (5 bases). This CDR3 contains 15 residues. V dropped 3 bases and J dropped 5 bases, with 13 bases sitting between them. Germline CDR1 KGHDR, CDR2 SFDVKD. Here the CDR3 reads CATSDGAVVNNEQFF. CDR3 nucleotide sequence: TGTGCCACCAGTGATGGAGCGGTGGTTAACAATGAGCAGTTCTTC.

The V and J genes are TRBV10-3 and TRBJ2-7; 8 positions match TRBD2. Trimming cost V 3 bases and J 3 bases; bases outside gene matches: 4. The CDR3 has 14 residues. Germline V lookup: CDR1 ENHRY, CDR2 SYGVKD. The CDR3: CAISDTSGNYEQYV. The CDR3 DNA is TGTGCCATCAGTGATACTAGCGGAAACTACGAGCAGTACGTC.

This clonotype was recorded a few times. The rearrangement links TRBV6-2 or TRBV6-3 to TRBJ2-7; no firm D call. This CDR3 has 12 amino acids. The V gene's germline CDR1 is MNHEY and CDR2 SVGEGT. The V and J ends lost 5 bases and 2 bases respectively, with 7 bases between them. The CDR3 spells CASSQQTYEQYV. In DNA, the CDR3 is TGTGCCAGCAGTCAACAAACCTACGAGCAGTACGTC.